The clone carrying this T cell receptor beta chain was detected many times. What it binds is not known. The data belong to a study of Graves' ophthalmopathy and Graves' hyperthyroidism. RNA transcripts provided the template for amplifying TCR beta CDR3 regions. In the first round, RT-PCR was carried out with HTBI primers, and a multiplex PCR formed the second round. TCRdb fed the multiplex PCR reads into MiXCR, producing one record per CDR3 protein. The sample includes hundreds of thousands of distinct CDR3 sequences, just over 40% of them seen just once. Study-wide findings and caveats: Ophthalmopathy progression prediction by the model yielded a sensitivity of about 69% and a specificity of less than 75%.

The TCR was taken from an adult man with Graves' ophthalmopathy. Material: peripheral blood.

For the CDR3, the DNA is TGCGCCAGCAGCTCGCAGGGGGGATCCTACGAGCAGTACTTC. The encoded protein is CASSSQGGSYEQYF. The V call is TRBV5-1, the J call TRBJ2-7; the D gene is possibly TRBD1 (7 bases). The CDR3 has 14 residues. Per the germline V gene, CDR1 is SGHRS and CDR2 is YFSETQ. V lost 3 bases to trimming and J lost 1 base, with 11 bases between them.